This TCR beta chain was recorded in a study of T cell repertoires in cytomegalovirus infection. This clonotype was found a few times. The antigen remains undetermined. TCRdb reprocessed the reads with MiXCR, giving one entry per CDR3 protein. The table includes roughly 730,000 distinct CDR3 sequences, roughly 36% detected once. Trimming removed 4 bases from V and 0 bases from J, with 11 bases in between. Germline-derived CDR1 and CDR2 are SGHKS and YYEKEE (reference sequence). The CDR3 is 15 residues long. The chain uses TRBV5-5 and TRBJ2-1; D is undetermined. The receptor was isolated from a human donor in good health (CMV status not recorded). Some clones in this sample may be carry-over from other donors' samples. Specimen: cultured PBMCs, collected from culture after CMV antigen stimulation. The CDR3 DNA follows: TGTGCCAGCAGCACCGCGGCTAGCTCCTACAATGAGCAGTTCTTC. It codes for CASSTAASSYNEQFF.